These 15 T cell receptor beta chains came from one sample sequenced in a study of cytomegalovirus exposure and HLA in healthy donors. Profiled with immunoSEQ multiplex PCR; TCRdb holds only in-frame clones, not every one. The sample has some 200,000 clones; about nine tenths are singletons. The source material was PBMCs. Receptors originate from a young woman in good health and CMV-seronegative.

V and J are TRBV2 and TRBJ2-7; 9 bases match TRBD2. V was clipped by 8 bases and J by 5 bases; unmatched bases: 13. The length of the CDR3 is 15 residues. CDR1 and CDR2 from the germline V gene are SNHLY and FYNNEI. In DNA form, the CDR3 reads TGTGCCAGCCACTCTAGGCCTAGCGGGACCCACGAGCAGTACTTC. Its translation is CASHSRPSGTHEQYF.

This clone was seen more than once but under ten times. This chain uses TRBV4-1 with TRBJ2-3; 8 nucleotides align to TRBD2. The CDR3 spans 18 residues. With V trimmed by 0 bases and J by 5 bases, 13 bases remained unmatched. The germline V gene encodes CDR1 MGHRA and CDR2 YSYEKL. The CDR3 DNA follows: TGCGCCAGCAGCCAAGAGGTCCCTGGGCGGGGGGTGGTAGATACGCAGTATTTT. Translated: CASSQEVPGRGVVDTQYF.

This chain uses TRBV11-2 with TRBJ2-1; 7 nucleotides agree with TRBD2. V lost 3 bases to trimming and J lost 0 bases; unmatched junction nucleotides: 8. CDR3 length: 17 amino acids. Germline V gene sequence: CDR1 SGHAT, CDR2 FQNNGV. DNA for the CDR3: TGTGCCAGCAGCTTTCTGTCCGGGGGGTTCTCCTACAATGAGCAGTTCTTC. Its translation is CASSFLSGGFSYNEQFF.

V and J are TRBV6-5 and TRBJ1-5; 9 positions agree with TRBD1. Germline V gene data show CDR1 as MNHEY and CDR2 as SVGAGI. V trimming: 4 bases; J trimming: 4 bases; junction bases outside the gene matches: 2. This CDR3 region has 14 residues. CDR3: CASSLQGANQPQHF. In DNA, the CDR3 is TGTGCCAGCAGTTTACAGGGGGCAAATCAGCCCCAGCATTTT.

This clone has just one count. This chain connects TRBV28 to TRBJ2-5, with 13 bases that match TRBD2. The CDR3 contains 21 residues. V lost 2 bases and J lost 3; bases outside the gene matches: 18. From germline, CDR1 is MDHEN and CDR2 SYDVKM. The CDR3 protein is CASSLGTSRTSGSGVEETQYF. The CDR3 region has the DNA TGTGCCAGCAGTTTAGGCACCTCAAGGACTAGCGGGAGTGGGGTGGAAGAGACCCAGTACTTC.

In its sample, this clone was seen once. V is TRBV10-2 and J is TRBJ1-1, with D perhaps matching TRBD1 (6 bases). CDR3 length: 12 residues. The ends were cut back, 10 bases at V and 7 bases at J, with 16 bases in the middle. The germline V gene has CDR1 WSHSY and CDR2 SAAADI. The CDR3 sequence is CATMAGAGEAFF. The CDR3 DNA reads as TGCGCCACCATGGCAGGGGCAGGTGAAGCTTTCTTT.

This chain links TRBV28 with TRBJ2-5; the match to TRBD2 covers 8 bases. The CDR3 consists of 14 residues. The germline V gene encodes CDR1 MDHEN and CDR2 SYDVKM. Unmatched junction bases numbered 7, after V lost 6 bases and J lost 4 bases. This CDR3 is CASRESGRGETQYF. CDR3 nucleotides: TGTGCCAGCAGAGAAAGCGGGAGAGGAGAGACCCAGTACTTC.

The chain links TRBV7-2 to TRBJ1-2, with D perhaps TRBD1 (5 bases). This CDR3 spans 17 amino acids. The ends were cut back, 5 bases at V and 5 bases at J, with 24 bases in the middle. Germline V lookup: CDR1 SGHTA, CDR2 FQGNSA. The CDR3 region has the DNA TGTGCCAGCAGCCCCCTGGAGCGTAGCGGGGCCATTTATGGCTACACCTTC. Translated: CASSPLERSGAIYGYTF.

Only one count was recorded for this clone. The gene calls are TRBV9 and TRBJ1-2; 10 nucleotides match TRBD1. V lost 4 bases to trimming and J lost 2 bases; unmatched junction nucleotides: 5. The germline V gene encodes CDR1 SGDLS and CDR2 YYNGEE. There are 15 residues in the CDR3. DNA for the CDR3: TGTGCCAGCAGCATACGGACAGGGGGGAACTATGGCTACACCTTC. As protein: CASSIRTGGNYGYTF.

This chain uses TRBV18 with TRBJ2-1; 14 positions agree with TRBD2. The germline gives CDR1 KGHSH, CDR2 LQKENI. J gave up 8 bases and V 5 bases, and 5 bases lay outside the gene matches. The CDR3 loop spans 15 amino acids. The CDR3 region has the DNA TGTGCCAGCTCATCGACTAGCGGGAGGGCCGATGAGCAGTTCTTC. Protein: CASSSTSGRADEQFF.

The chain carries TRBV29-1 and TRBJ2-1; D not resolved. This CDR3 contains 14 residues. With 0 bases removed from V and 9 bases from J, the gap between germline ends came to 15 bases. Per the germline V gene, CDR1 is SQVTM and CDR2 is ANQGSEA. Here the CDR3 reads CSVEDSLGRPEQFF. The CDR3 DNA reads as TGCAGCGTTGAAGATTCCCTAGGAAGGCCTGAGCAGTTCTTC.

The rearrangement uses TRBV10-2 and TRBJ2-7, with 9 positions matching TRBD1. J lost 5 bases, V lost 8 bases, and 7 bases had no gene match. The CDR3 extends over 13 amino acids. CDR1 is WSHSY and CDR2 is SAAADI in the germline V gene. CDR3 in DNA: TGCGCCAGCTTGGGACAGGGCGTTCACGAGCAGTACTTC. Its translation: CASLGQGVHEQYF.

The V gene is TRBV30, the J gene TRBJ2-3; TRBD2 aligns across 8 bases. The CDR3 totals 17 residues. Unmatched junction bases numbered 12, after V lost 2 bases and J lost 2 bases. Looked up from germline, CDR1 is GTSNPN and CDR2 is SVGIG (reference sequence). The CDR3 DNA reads TGTGCCTGGAGTCTAACTAGCGGATGGGGGCACACAGATACGCAGTATTTT. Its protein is CAWSLTSGWGHTDTQYF.

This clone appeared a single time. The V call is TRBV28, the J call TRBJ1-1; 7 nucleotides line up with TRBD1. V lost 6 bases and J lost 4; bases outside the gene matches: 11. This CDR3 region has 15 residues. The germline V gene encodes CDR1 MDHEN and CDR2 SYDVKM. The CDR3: CASSNQGVGVTEAFF. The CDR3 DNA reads TGTGCCAGCAGCAATCAGGGGGTTGGGGTCACTGAAGCTTTCTTT. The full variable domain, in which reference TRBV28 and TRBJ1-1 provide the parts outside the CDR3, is DVKVTQSSRYLVKRTGEKVFLECVQDMDHENMFWYRQDPGLGLRLIYFSYDVKMKEKGDIPEGYSVSREKKERFSLILESASTNQTSMYLCASSNQGVGVTEAFFGQGTRLTVV.

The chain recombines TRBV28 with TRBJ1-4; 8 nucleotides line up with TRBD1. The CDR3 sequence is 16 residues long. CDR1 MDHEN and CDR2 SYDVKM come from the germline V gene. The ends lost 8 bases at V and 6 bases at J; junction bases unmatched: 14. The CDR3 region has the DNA TGTGCCAGCCAAAGCTCCAGGGGGCTGGCCTATGAAAAACTGTTTTTT. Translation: CASQSSRGLAYEKLFF.